This T cell receptor (beta chain) appears in the sequencing data of a study of cytomegalovirus exposure and HLA in healthy donors. PCR primers comprised 60 Vbeta and 13 Jbeta primers. Generated by immunoSEQ multiplex PCR, the TCRdb table keeps only in-frame clones and is missing some. Of roughly 290,000 clones listed, about 87% are singletons. Trimming stripped 5 bases from V and 5 bases from J, with 13 bases between. CDR3 length: 15 amino acids. Germline-derived CDR1 and CDR2 are MNHNS and SASEGT. Sequencing was done on a sample of PBMCs. The sequence was obtained from a woman aged 18-29 years in good health and CMV-seronegative. The chain links TRBV6-1 to TRBJ2-6, with D unresolved. The CDR3 protein is CASSPPGIRANVLTF. CDR3 nucleotides: TGTGCCAGCAGTCCCCCGGGTATCAGGGCCAACGTCCTGACTTTC.